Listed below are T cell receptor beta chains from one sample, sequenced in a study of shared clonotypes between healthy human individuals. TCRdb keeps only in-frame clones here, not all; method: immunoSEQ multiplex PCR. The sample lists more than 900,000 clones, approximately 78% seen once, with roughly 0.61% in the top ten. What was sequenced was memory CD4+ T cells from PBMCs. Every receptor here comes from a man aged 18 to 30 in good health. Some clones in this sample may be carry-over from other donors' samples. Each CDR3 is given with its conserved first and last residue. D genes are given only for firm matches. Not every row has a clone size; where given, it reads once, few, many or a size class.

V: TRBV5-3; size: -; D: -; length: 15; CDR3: CARSSQSYRSAEAFF
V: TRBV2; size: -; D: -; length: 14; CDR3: CASRLGLSGNTIYF
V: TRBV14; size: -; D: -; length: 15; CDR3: CASSQESYSSYEQYF
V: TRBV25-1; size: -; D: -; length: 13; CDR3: CASTASGLETQYF
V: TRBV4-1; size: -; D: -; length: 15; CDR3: CASSQDGRLGSEQYF
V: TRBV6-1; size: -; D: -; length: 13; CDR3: CASSEYGSTEAFF
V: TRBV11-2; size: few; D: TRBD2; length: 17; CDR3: CASSFPAGGGNTGELFF
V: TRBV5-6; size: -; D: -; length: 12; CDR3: CASSRSYGEQYF
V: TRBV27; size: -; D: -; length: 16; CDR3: CASSFMGRGRDQPQHF
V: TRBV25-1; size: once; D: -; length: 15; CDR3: CASSESTTANQPQHF
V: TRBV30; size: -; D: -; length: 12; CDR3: CAWSLTGETQYF
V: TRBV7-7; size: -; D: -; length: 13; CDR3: CASSLGGRGEQFF
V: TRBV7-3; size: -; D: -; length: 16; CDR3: CASSFRHPRDAGELFF
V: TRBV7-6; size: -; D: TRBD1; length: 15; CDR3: CASSFGTGGEETQYF
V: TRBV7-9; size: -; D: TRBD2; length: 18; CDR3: CASSLRNRAGGLYHEQYF
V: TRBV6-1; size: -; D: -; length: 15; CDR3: CASSELRHLSGELFF
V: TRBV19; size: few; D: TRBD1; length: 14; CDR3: CASRRTGPSYEQYF
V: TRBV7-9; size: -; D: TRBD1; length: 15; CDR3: CASSTDRGRTDTQYF
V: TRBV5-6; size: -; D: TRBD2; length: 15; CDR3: CASSPSSGSRYEQYF
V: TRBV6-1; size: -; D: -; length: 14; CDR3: CASSEHGRPNTIYF
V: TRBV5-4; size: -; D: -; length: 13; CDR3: CASSSLVEAEQFF
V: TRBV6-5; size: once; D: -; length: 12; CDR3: CASITSTVEQFF
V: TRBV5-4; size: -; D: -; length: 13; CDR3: CASSFYRDHEQYF
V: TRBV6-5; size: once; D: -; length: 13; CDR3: CASSYSRQETQYF
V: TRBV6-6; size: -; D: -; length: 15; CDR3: CASRALPGSSYEQYF
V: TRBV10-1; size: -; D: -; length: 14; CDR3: CASSESDRPGTATF
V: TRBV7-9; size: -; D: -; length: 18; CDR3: CASGPGRLKSSRSYEQYF
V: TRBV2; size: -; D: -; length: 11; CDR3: CASNRGYEQYF
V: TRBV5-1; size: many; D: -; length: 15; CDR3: CASSGASSSYNEQFF
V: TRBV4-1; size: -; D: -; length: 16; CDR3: CASSPLPGLTRETQYF
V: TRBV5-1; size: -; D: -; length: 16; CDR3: CASSLGRLEGGYGYTF
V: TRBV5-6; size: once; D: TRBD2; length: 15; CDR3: CASSQGLENYNEQFF
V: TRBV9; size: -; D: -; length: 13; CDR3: CASSVVPGGELFF
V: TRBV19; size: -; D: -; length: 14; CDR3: CASSMQRQGETQYF
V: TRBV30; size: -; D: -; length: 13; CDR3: CAWRTTGSYEQYF
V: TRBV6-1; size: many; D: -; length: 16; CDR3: CASSEGGGYSNQPQHF
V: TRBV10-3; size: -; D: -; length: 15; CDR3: CAIRSQGWGQETQYF
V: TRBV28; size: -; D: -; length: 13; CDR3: CASRLASGNIQYF
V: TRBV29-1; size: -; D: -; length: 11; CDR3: CSVSGPGGYTF
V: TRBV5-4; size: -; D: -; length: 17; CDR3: CASSFTYNRDYTDTQYF
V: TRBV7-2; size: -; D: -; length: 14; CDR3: CASSLTGLEYGYTF
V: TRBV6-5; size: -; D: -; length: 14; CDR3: CASSFRVLNEKLFF
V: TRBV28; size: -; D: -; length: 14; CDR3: CASSLLGPNYGYTF
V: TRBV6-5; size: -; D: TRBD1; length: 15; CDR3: CASYKIDRGQDEQYF
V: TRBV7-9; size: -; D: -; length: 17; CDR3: CASSLGMGRRAYNEQFF
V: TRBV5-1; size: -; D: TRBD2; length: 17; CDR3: CASSLGLAGTIQETQYF
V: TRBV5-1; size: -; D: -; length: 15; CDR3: CASSLENLSYNEQFF
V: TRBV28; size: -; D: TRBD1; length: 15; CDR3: CASSFSRGSKNIQYF
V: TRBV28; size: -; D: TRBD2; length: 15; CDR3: CASRPGGSNTGELFF
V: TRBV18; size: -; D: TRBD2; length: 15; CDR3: CASSPIAGSYETQYF
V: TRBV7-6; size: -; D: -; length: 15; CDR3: CASSLLTGSGETQYF
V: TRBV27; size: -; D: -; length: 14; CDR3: CASSPRDQTYEQYF
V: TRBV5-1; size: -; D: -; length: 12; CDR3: CASSLGPGAQYF
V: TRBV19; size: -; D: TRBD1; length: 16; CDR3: CASSNLQGAGNTEAFF
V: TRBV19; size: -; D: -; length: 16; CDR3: CASSIPNPSGPGELFF
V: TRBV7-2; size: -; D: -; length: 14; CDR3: CASSRGPQVETQYF
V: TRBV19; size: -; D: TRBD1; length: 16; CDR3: CASSIVWDSVPYEQYF
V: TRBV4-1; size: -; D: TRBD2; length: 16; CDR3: CASSHPGLAGGYEQFF
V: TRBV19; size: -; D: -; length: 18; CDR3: CASSPRGLAGSRQETQYF
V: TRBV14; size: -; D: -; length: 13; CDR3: CASSRLEGWTQYF